These T cell receptor beta chains were read from a single sample in a study of T-cell reconstitution after alpha-beta-depleted transplantation in children. TCRdb reprocessed the PCR reads via MiXCR and lists one record per CDR3 protein. The sample shows about 240,000 distinct CDR3 sequences, approximately 12% of them seen only once. The specimen comprised PBMCs from the stem cell graft donor, sampled from the stem cell graft. The receptors were gathered from a human donor who donated a stem cell graft to a child with acute lymphoblastic leukemia. The CDR3 runs from the conserved cysteine through the conserved F or W. D genes are given only for firm matches. Clone sizes are given selectively: once, few, many, or a class where the clone is expanded.

CDR3aa | CDR3nt | j_gene | d_gene | v_gene | abundance
CSASVGNPTYLSYNEQFF | TGCAGTGCTAGTGTAGGAAATCCAACGTATCTCTCCTACAATGAGCAGTTCTTC | TRBJ2-1 | NA | TRBV20-1 | few
CASSPPNRGSYEQYF | TGCGCCAGCAGCCCGCCGAACAGGGGGAGCTACGAGCAGTACTTC | TRBJ2-7 | TRBD1 | TRBV5-1 | many
CSAPMPRLVGETQYF | TGCAGTGCTCCCATGCCGCGACTAGTGGGAGAGACCCAGTACTTC | TRBJ2-5 | NA | TRBV20-1 | few
CASSLQGGGEQFF | TGCGCCAGCAGCCTTCAGGGCGGGGGTGAGCAGTTCTTC | TRBJ2-1 | TRBD2 | TRBV4-3 | NA
CASSQRPGAGTFHEQYF | TGTGCCAGCAGCCAAAGACCGGGGGCAGGGACCTTTCACGAGCAGTACTTC | TRBJ2-7 | NA | TRBV3-1 | NA
CASSTVGGNSPLHF | TGTGCCAGCAGCACGGTGGGAGGAAATTCACCCCTCCACTTT | TRBJ1-6 | NA | TRBV12-3/TRBV12-4 | many
CASREGRRNTEAFF | TGTGCCAGCAGGGAGGGGAGGCGGAACACTGAAGCTTTCTTT | TRBJ1-1 | NA | TRBV2 | NA
CASSVAVAGGGELFF | TGTGCCAGCAGCGTAGCTGTTGCAGGGGGCGGGGAGCTGTTTTTT | TRBJ2-2 | TRBD1 | TRBV9 | many
CSAIQGGETQYF | TGCAGCGCCATACAGGGGGGAGAGACCCAGTACTTC | TRBJ2-5 | TRBD1 | TRBV29-1 | many
CASSEMSGNMNTEAFF | TGTGCCAGCAGTGAAATGTCAGGGAACATGAACACTGAAGCTTTCTTT | TRBJ1-1 | NA | TRBV6-1 | many
CASTAGGSSTDTQYF | TGTGCCAGCACCGCCGGGGGGAGTAGCACAGATACGCAGTATTTT | TRBJ2-3 | TRBD2 | TRBV9 | many
CASSRLEERWGYTF | TGTGCCAGTAGCCGTCTAGAGGAAAGGTGGGGCTACACCTTC | TRBJ1-2 | NA | TRBV19 | few
CASSFIDATTEAFF | TGTGCCAGCAGCTTCATCGACGCCACCACTGAAGCTTTCTTT | TRBJ1-1 | NA | TRBV7-2 | many
CASSSLPGLAVYEQYF | TGTGCCAGCAGCTCCCTACCGGGACTAGCGGTTTACGAGCAGTACTTC | TRBJ2-7 | TRBD2 | TRBV7-9 | many
CASRLTRTYEQYF | TGTGCCAGCAGACTCACACGTACCTACGAGCAGTACTTC | TRBJ2-7 | NA | TRBV6-1 | few
CSVGDSGYTF | TGCAGCGTTGGTGATAGTGGCTACACCTTC | TRBJ1-2 | NA | TRBV29-1 | many
CASSQEDSYEQYF | TGTGCCAGCAGTCAAGAGGATTCCTACGAGCAGTACTTC | TRBJ2-7 | NA | TRBV12-3/TRBV12-4 | NA
CASGGQTDTQYF | TGTGCCAGCGGCGGACAGACGGATACGCAGTATTTT | TRBJ2-3 | NA | TRBV7-2 | many
CASRISGTGVYEQYF | TGTGCCAGCAGAATCTCCGGGACAGGGGTCTACGAGCAGTACTTC | TRBJ2-7 | TRBD1 | TRBV7-9 | NA
CASSQARTSGHTDTQYF | TGCGCCAGCAGCCAAGCCCGGACTAGCGGCCACACAGATACGCAGTATTTT | TRBJ2-3 | TRBD2 | TRBV4-3 | many
CSARDIAGSSYEQYF | TGCAGTGCTAGAGATATTGCAGGGTCGTCCTACGAGCAGTACTTC | TRBJ2-7 | NA | TRBV20-1 | many
CASRLTGQGARYTF | TGCGCCAGCAGACTGACGGGACAGGGGGCACGCTACACCTTC | TRBJ1-2 | TRBD1 | TRBV5-1 | many
CASSPLRSTGELFF | TGCGCCAGCAGCCCTTTGCGGTCCACCGGGGAGCTGTTTTTT | TRBJ2-2 | NA | TRBV5-1 | NA
CASSTAKGNTGELFF | TGTGCCAGCAGCACCGCTAAGGGGAACACCGGGGAGCTGTTTTTT | TRBJ2-2 | NA | TRBV5-6 | many
CASSWDRQFYGYTF | TGTGCCAGCAGCTGGGACAGGCAATTCTATGGCTACACCTTC | TRBJ1-2 | TRBD1 | TRBV5-5 | many
CASRRRGGLTGELFF | TGTGCCAGCAGACGCAGAGGGGGCCTCACCGGGGAGCTGTTTTTT | TRBJ2-2 | TRBD1 | TRBV6-2/TRBV6-3 | many
CAISSTGAREQYF | TGTGCCATCAGTAGTACAGGGGCACGGGAGCAGTACTTC | TRBJ2-7 | TRBD1 | TRBV10-3 | many
CASSQGGVRSDEQFF | TGCGCCAGCAGCCAAGGGGGAGTCAGGTCCGATGAGCAGTTCTTC | TRBJ2-1 | NA | TRBV4-3 | many
CASSQGQLDYEQYF | TGTGCCAGCAGCCAAGGACAGTTAGACTACGAGCAGTACTTC | TRBJ2-7 | NA | TRBV4-2 | NA
CATSDLHSSSGYTF | TGTGCCACCAGTGATTTGCATAGCAGCTCTGGCTACACCTTC | TRBJ1-2 | NA | TRBV24-1 | many
CASSLKGWNEQFF | TGTGCCAGCAGTTTAAAGGGCTGGAATGAGCAGTTCTTC | TRBJ2-1 | NA | TRBV12-3/TRBV12-4 | many
CASSDGGGVSYEQYF | TGTGCCAGCAGTGACGGTGGGGGAGTCAGCTACGAGCAGTACTTC | TRBJ2-7 | NA | TRBV28 | many
CASSRGDRVDEQYF | TGTGCCAGCAGCCGAGGGGACAGGGTCGACGAGCAGTACTTC | TRBJ2-7 | TRBD1 | TRBV3-1 | many
CAIRLHAYGYYEQYF | TGTGCCATTCGTCTGCACGCGTATGGATACTACGAGCAGTACTTC | TRBJ2-7 | NA | TRBV10-3 | many
CSVETAPRDEQYF | TGCAGCGTTGAAACAGCTCCTAGGGACGAGCAGTACTTC | TRBJ2-7 | NA | TRBV29-1 | many
CATERRGEAFF | TGTGCCACAGAACGAAGGGGTGAAGCTTTCTTT | TRBJ1-1 | NA | TRBV24-1 | many
CASSLFYSATAANEQFF | TGTGCCAGCAGCTTGTTTTATTCGGCCACCGCGGCAAATGAGCAGTTCTTC | TRBJ2-1 | NA | TRBV5-6 | many
CASSATRDSANTGELFF | TGTGCCAGCAGCGCCACCCGGGACTCCGCGAACACCGGGGAGCTGTTTTTT | TRBJ2-2 | NA | TRBV9 | many
CASSLEGIQYF | TGTGCCAGCAGTTTAGAGGGGATCCAGTACTTC | TRBJ2-7 | NA | TRBV28 | many
CASSQEGLVGGPGANVLTF | TGTGCCAGCAGCCAAGAAGGGCTAGTCGGAGGTCCTGGGGCCAACGTCCTGACTTTC | TRBJ2-6 | NA | TRBV4-2 | many
CASSYDGTEAFF | TGTGCCAGCAGCTACGACGGCACTGAAGCTTTCTTT | TRBJ1-1 | NA | TRBV7-2 | many
CSADWDRGSHTQYF | TGCAGTGCGGATTGGGACCGTGGATCACATACGCAGTATTTT | TRBJ2-3 | NA | TRBV20-1 | NA